Below are 22 T cell receptor beta chains sequenced from a single sample in a study of T cells in Graves' hyperthyroidism and ophthalmopathy. The source material, RNA transcripts, was used to amplify TCR beta CDR3 regions. A set of HTBI primers served as the primers for a first-round RT-PCR of the TCR CDR3. In TCRdb, the multiplex PCR reads were re-called with MiXCR into one record per CDR3 protein. The sample consists of hundreds of thousands of distinct CDR3 sequences, approximately 14% of them appearing once. The specimen sequenced was blood. All receptors come from a woman aged 45-60 years with Graves' ophthalmopathy.

In its sample, this clonotype was seen many times. This CDR3 reads CASRAPSEAFF. In DNA form, the CDR3 reads TGTGCCTCCAGGGCCCCTTCTGAAGCTTTCTTT. This chain joins TRBV28 and TRBJ1-1, with D possibly TRBD1 on 5 matching bases. The CDR3 loop spans 11 amino acids. In germline, CDR1 is MDHEN, CDR2 SYDVKM. Between the trimmed V and J ends, which lost 11 bases and 6 bases, there was a span of 13 bases.

This clonotype was counted ten times or more. The V call is TRBV5-6, the J call TRBJ1-1; D ambiguous. V was clipped by 2 bases and J by 2 bases, with 7 bases between them. The CDR3 runs 13 residues. Germline assignment: CDR1 SGHDT and CDR2 YYEEEE. This chain's CDR3 is CASSFIHNTEAFF. As DNA, the CDR3 is TGTGCCAGCAGCTTTATCCACAACACTGAAGCTTTCTTT.

This clonotype was counted ten times or more. The chain joins TRBV9 to TRBJ2-1; D possibly corresponds to TRBD1 (6 bases). Germline values: CDR1 SGDLS, CDR2 YYNGEE. V was trimmed by 2 bases and J by 10 bases, leaving 16 bases between them. There are 14 residues in the CDR3. Here the CDR3 DNA reads TGTGCCAGCAGCGTGGCTGGGGGCGGAGCCGAGCAGTTCTTC. Protein sequence: CASSVAGGGAEQFF.

V is TRBV7-9 and J is TRBJ2-7; TRBD2 matches at 7 bases. V lost 6 bases to trimming and J lost 6 bases; unmatched junction nucleotides: 8. Per germline, CDR1 SEHNR and CDR2 FQNEAQ (reference sequence). The CDR3 spans 13 residues. The CDR3 region is CASSRRAGSEQYF. CDR3 coding DNA: TGTGCCAGCAGTCGCCGAGCGGGAAGCGAGCAGTACTTC.

The CDR3 coding sequence is TGCAGTGCTAGCCCACGGACTAGCGGGAGGGTTTACAATGAGCAGTTCTTC. Its translation is CSASPRTSGRVYNEQFF. This chain uses TRBV20-1 with TRBJ2-1, with 15 bases lining up with TRBD2. The V gene end was trimmed by 3 bases and the J gene end by 4 bases; junction bases not matched to a gene: 7. Germline V gene sequence: CDR1 DFQATT, CDR2 SNEGSKA (reference sequence). The CDR3 length is 17 residues.

This clonotype has at least ten counts. Here the CDR3 DNA reads TGCAGTGCGAAGGAAAGGGGGGACAATTATATGGGTGAGCAGTTCTTC. It codes for CSAKERGDNYMGEQFF. The chain carries TRBV20-1 and TRBJ2-1, with D perhaps assigned TRBD1 or TRBD2 (6 bases each). Per germline, CDR1 DFQATT and CDR2 SNEGSKA (reference sequence). This CDR3 has 16 residues. V shed 6 bases and J shed 9 bases, with 27 bases lying between them.

This clonotype has more than one count but fewer than ten. The genes are TRBV19 and TRBJ2-1; TRBD2 matches 7 bases. The CDR3 has 13 amino acids. V lost 6 bases, J lost 7 bases, and 6 bases stayed unmatched. Germline V lookup: CDR1 LNHDA, CDR2 SQIVND (reference sequence). The CDR3 coding sequence is TGTGCCAGTAGACCGGACGGGAGGAATGAGCAGTTCTTC. Translating gives CASRPDGRNEQFF. Complete variable domain (other parts from reference TRBV19 and TRBJ2-1): DGGITQSPKYLFRKEGQNVTLSCEQNLNHDAMYWYRQDPGQGLRLIYYSQIVNDFQKGDIAEGYSVSREKKESFPLTVTSAQKNPTAFYLCASRPDGRNEQFFGPGTRLTVL.

This clonotype was observed a few times. A much larger clone sits a single nucleotide away, making a read error possible. The rearrangement joins TRBV2 to TRBJ1-1; D is possibly TRBD1 (5 bases). Germline lookup yields CDR1 SNHLY and CDR2 FYNNEI. The CDR3 extends over 14 amino acids. The ends were cut back, 9 bases at V and 4 bases at J, with 18 bases in the middle. Here the CDR3 reads CASQSWGGGTEAFF. The CDR3, as DNA: TGTGCCAGTCAATCTTGGGGGGGGGGCACTGAAGCTTTCTTT.

The gene calls are TRBV6-5 and TRBJ1-3, with D maybe TRBD1 (5 bases). V was shortened by 2 bases and J by 0 bases, with 8 bases between the two germline ends. The germline V gene has CDR1 MNHEY and CDR2 SVGAGI. The CDR3 spans 15 residues. The CDR3 nucleotides are TGTGCCAGCAGTTACGGGGGTCTCTCTGGAAACACCATATATTTT. It yields the protein CASSYGGLSGNTIYF.

This clonotype has a single count. One base away lies a much larger clone, so this may be a sequencing read error. The V and J genes are TRBV20-1 and TRBJ1-1; 8 bases align to TRBD1. The CDR3 has 13 amino acids. The V gene end was trimmed by 6 bases and the J gene end by 1 base; junction bases not matched to a gene: 4. Germline CDR1 DFQATT, CDR2 SNEGSKA (reference sequence). CDR3 loop: CSAATGENTEAFF. DNA of the CDR3: TGCAGTGCCGCGACAGGGGAGAACACTGAAGCTTTCTTT.

V usage is TRBV11-2 and J usage is TRBJ2-5; 10 positions agree with TRBD1. The CDR3 totals 17 residues. Germline V gene lookup returns CDR1 SGHAT and CDR2 FQNNGV. V lost 2 bases, J lost 1 base, and 7 bases stayed unmatched. The CDR3 sequence: CASSLSSGTGAQETQYF. For the CDR3, the DNA is TGTGCCAGCAGCTTATCCTCCGGGACAGGGGCCCAAGAGACCCAGTACTTC.

The sample holds many counts of this clonotype. The rearrangement links TRBV2 to TRBJ2-7, with 8 bases that match TRBD1. J gave up 5 bases and V 5 bases, and 11 bases lay outside the gene matches. Germline assignment: CDR1 SNHLY and CDR2 FYNNEI. The CDR3 is made up of 15 amino acids. The CDR3 nucleotides are TGTGCCAGCAGTCCCCGGACAGGGACTTTCGACGAGCAGTACTTC. It codes for CASSPRTGTFDEQYF.

This clonotype was detected a few times. The chain has TRBV7-9 and TRBJ2-3; TRBD1 aligns across 11 bases. The V and J ends lost 3 bases and 4 bases, in that order; junction bases with no gene match: 3. The CDR3 covers 15 residues. CDR1 is SEHNR, CDR2 FQNEAQ, per germline (reference sequence). In DNA form, the CDR3 reads TGTGCCAGCAGCTTCACGGGACAGGGGGCAGATACGCAGTATTTT. Protein sequence: CASSFTGQGADTQYF.

V is TRBV6-2 or TRBV6-3 and J is TRBJ1-5; possible D gene TRBD1, 5 bases. V gave up 7 bases and J gave up 6 bases, with 16 bases separating them. Germline assignment: CDR1 MNHEY and CDR2 SVGEGT. The CDR3 sequence is 14 residues long. The CDR3 region is CASKVNSQGQPQHF. The CDR3, as DNA: TGTGCCAGCAAAGTGAACAGTCAGGGTCAGCCCCAGCATTTT.

This clonotype was recorded many times. The chain employs TRBV29-1 and TRBJ1-1; D may be TRBD1 (5 bases). The CDR3 is 13 amino acids. Germline assignment: CDR1 SQVTM and CDR2 ANQGSEA. V shed 1 base and J shed 0 bases, with 6 bases lying between them. The CDR3 DNA sequence: TGCAGCGTTGAAGGACAGCTGAACACTGAAGCTTTCTTT. Protein product: CSVEGQLNTEAFF.

This clonotype has only a few counts. The V call is TRBV9, the J call TRBJ2-3; D is unclear. This CDR3 contains 13 residues. In germline, CDR1 is SGDLS, CDR2 YYNGEE. The V and J ends lost 4 bases and 2 bases respectively, with 8 bases between them. CDR3 in amino acids: CASSPSLTDTQYF. Written as DNA, the CDR3 is TGTGCCAGCAGCCCATCCCTCACAGATACGCAGTATTTT.

V is TRBV5-1 and J is TRBJ1-6, with D perhaps TRBD1 (5 bases). This CDR3 comprises 14 residues. Germline-derived CDR1 and CDR2 are SGHRS and YFSETQ. Between the trimmed V and J ends, which lost 4 bases and 11 bases, there was a span of 16 bases. The CDR3 here is CASSQGGGGTPLHF. The DNA of the CDR3 is TGCGCCAGCAGCCAGGGAGGCGGAGGCACACCCCTCCACTTT.

The chain uses TRBV24-1 and TRBJ2-1, with D possibly being TRBD1 or TRBD2 (6 bases each). The CDR3 has 14 amino acids. The V gene's germline CDR1 is KGHDR and CDR2 SFDVKD. The germline V and J ends were trimmed by 0 bases and 7 bases, with 9 bases remaining between them. The CDR3 spells CATSDLEGGNEQFF. CDR3 DNA: TGTGCCACCAGTGATTTGGAAGGGGGGAATGAGCAGTTCTTC.

This clonotype has a count of ten or more. The V gene is TRBV10-3, the J gene TRBJ2-5; 8 bases align to TRBD1. The CDR3 extends over 11 amino acids. V lost 9 bases to trimming and J lost 5 bases; unmatched junction nucleotides: 2. Germline CDR1 and CDR2: ENHRY and SYGVKD. The CDR3 DNA reads TGTGCCATTCAGGGGGCTGAGACCCAGTACTTC. This gives the protein CAIQGAETQYF.

This clonotype has ten or more counts. The V and J genes are TRBV2 and TRBJ2-7; D perhaps matches TRBD2 (6 bases). Germline CDR1 reads SNHLY; CDR2 reads FYNNEI. V was pared by 6 bases and J by 3 bases, with 9 bases between. This CDR3 is 12 amino acids long. CDR3: CASRGLNYEQYF. In nucleotides, the CDR3 is TGTGCCAGCAGGGGACTGAACTACGAGCAGTACTTC.

This clonotype was seen at least ten times. The rearrangement uses TRBV18 and TRBJ2-1, with D unresolved. Trimming cost V 6 bases and J 9 bases, with 9 bases left between them. The CDR3 runs to 11 residues. Per the germline V gene, CDR1 is KGHSH and CDR2 is LQKENI. The CDR3 sequence: CASSSVSEQFF. The DNA for the CDR3 is TGTGCCAGCTCCTCGGTTAGTGAGCAGTTCTTC.

This clonotype was recorded at least ten times. V usage is TRBV6-5 and J usage is TRBJ1-1; no definite D call. The CDR3 covers 15 residues. Germline values: CDR1 MNHEY, CDR2 SVGAGI. V was clipped by 0 bases and J by 1 base, with 9 bases between them. The DNA of the CDR3 is TGTGCCAGCAGTTACTCGCGGGTGGAGAACACTGAAGCTTTCTTT. As protein: CASSYSRVENTEAFF.